The rows below give T cell receptor beta chains drawn from one sample of a study of blood T cell repertoires in COVID-19. Sequencing was performed with immunoSEQ multiplex PCR; in TCRdb, only in-frame clones are kept and a portion is missing. The sample contains 55,000 to 80,000 clones, 80% to 90% of which appear only once. The material sequenced was peripheral blood. The receptors originated from a man aged 50-59 years with acute or convalescent COVID-19. The CDR3 runs from the conserved cysteine through the conserved F or W. The D gene is left open where the match is weak.

TRBJ2-5,TRBD2,TRBV2,CASCLWGGRARETQYF
TRBJ2-1,-,TRBV19,CASSIGASYNEQFF
TRBJ1-1,TRBD1,TRBV11-3,CASSSVTGEFGNTEAFF
TRBJ1-2,TRBD1,TRBV11-3,CASSFGDRPYGYTF
TRBJ1-1,-,TRBV27,CASSSTANTEAFF
TRBJ2-7,TRBD2,TRBV6-1,CASSEIAGAYEQYF
TRBJ1-1,-,TRBV18,CASSPRVAYREGTEAFF
TRBJ2-7,TRBD1,TRBV24-1,CATSETGTATYEQYF
TRBJ1-5,-,TRBV18,CASSPEGFSNQPQHF
TRBJ2-5,-,TRBV6-4,CASSDWYRVSGETQYF
TRBJ2-1,TRBD2,TRBV27,CASSSHPSGGWGGEQFF
TRBJ1-5,TRBD1,TRBV30,CAWNRDRGSQPQHF
TRBJ2-2,-,TRBV12-5,CASASQGYATGELFF
TRBJ1-1,TRBD1,TRBV19,CASSIGQGSDTEAFF
TRBJ2-1,TRBD2,TRBV24-1,CATSDPRLSSGSYNEQFF
TRBJ2-3,TRBD2,TRBV7-2,CASSPLAGGGTDTQYF
TRBJ1-1,TRBD1,TRBV24-1,CATRGDSESSEAFF
TRBJ1-1,TRBD1,TRBV5-6,CASSLADRVEAFF
TRBJ1-5,TRBD1,TRBV6-6,CASSPGQGANQPQHF
TRBJ2-1,TRBD1,TRBV11-2,CASSFRDSKYNEQFF
TRBJ1-1,TRBD1,TRBV28,CASRGRTGLPRGTEAFF
TRBJ2-1,TRBD1,TRBV6-2/TRBV6-3,CASSYSGQGTLSYNEQFF
TRBJ2-5,TRBD1,TRBV19,CASSTLTGIQETQYF
TRBJ1-5,TRBD1,TRBV19,CASSFDRGSNQPQHF
TRBJ1-4,TRBD1,TRBV30,CAWTRQGREKLFF
TRBJ2-2,TRBD2,TRBV10-1,CASPRTSGTWRTGELFF
TRBJ2-3,-,TRBV4-3,CASSQDAGSTDTQYF
TRBJ1-1,TRBD1,TRBV14,CASSRGQGFAFF
TRBJ2-5,-,TRBV21-1,CASSTRTSGYSQYF
TRBJ2-1,-,TRBV27,CASSLSRARVGYNEQFF
TRBJ2-4,TRBD2,TRBV4-3,CASSQDFSGISEAKNIQYF
TRBJ2-1,TRBD2,TRBV28,CASSLRTSQQFF
TRBJ2-3,-,TRBV29-1,CSEGGGTDTQYF
TRBJ2-5,-,TRBV4-2,CASSQEAWETQYF
TRBJ1-3,-,TRBV28,CASRSGSGSGNTIYF
TRBJ1-5,TRBD1,TRBV10-1,CASGQGNTPQHF
TRBJ1-5,-,TRBV30,CAWSVSRQYSNQPQHF
TRBJ2-3,-,TRBV2,CASSVLQTAQSTDTQYF
TRBJ1-6,TRBD1,TRBV14,CASSPTGYNSPLHF
TRBJ2-3,TRBD2,TRBV11-2,CASSLYSGRDTQYF
TRBJ2-7,-,TRBV4-2,CASSPPGYEQYF
TRBJ2-7,TRBD1,TRBV30,CAWSKGALYEQYF
TRBJ1-4,TRBD1,TRBV19,CATSGTVLSNEKLFF
TRBJ1-1,TRBD1,TRBV6-5,CASSYGWQGAGEAFF
TRBJ1-1,TRBD1,TRBV24-1,CATSEGQENTEAFF
TRBJ1-6,TRBD1,TRBV6-5,CASNTGGVLHF
TRBJ1-5,-,TRBV18,CASSPGVLDNQPQHF
TRBJ1-2,-,TRBV24-1,CATSDFKGGAGYTF
TRBJ2-7,TRBD2,TRBV28,CASSWIASGISYEQYF
TRBJ1-2,-,TRBV19,CASSKNYGTNYGYTF
TRBJ1-5,TRBD1,TRBV28,CASSLFGRGYSNQPQHF
TRBJ1-1,TRBD1,TRBV5-4,CASRLQGAHTEAFF
TRBJ1-6,-,TRBV28,CASKEGVNSPLHF
TRBJ1-4,-,TRBV6-5,CASSYSGTNEKLFF
TRBJ2-7,TRBD1,TRBV5-1,CASSYTGQGPGEQYF
TRBJ1-2,-,TRBV6-5,CASSYSELSEGYTF
TRBJ2-1,TRBD2,TRBV4-1,CASSLRLAGINEQFF
TRBJ1-5,TRBD1,TRBV5-5,CASSLGQGYSNQPQHF
TRBJ2-3,-,TRBV6-2/TRBV6-3,CASSDSGTRIIGRTDTQYF